These T cell receptor beta chains were read from a single sample in a study of blood T cell repertoires in COVID-19. Libraries were prepared by immunoSEQ multiplex PCR; TCRdb keeps only in-frame clonotypes and omits some of them. Of some 230,000 clones in the sample, around 87% were seen once. The sequenced sample was peripheral blood. Source of these receptors: a woman aged 45-59 years with COVID-19, enrolled during active disease. The CDR3 runs from the conserved cysteine through the conserved F or W. The D gene is left open where the match is weak. Where a row states a size, it is once, few, many or the class of an expanded clone; other rows omit it.

size	V	J	D	DNA	CDR3
-	TRBV18	TRBJ1-4	-	TGTGCCAGCTCAAACCCAGGGGAAGCGGAAAAACTGTTTTTT	CASSNPGEAEKLFF
-	TRBV5-1	TRBJ2-7	-	TGCGCCAGCAGCCGGGACTACGAGCAGTACTTC	CASSRDYEQYF
-	TRBV5-1	TRBJ1-1	-	TGCGCCAGCAGCTTTGAGGGATTGAACACTGAAGCTTTCTTT	CASSFEGLNTEAFF
-	TRBV3-1/TRBV3-2	TRBJ2-3	TRBD2	TGTGCCAGCAGCCAAGGCAGCGGGGGGAATACGCAGTATTTT	CASSQGSGGNTQYF
-	TRBV7-8	TRBJ1-5	TRBD1	TGTGCCAGCAGCCCCACCGGGACAGCCTTTAATCAGCCCCAGCATTTT	CASSPTGTAFNQPQHF
-	TRBV19	TRBJ2-5	-	TGTGCCACCTCCCGGGCCTGGGGGGTCGGAGAGACCCAGTACTTC	CATSRAWGVGETQYF
once	TRBV11-2	TRBJ1-2	TRBD1	TGTGCCAGCAGCCCGGACAGGGTTATATATGGCTACACCTTC	CASSPDRVIYGYTF
-	TRBV12-5	TRBJ1-3	TRBD1	TGTGCTAGTGCCCTATGGACAGGGGGAAACACCATATATTTT	CASALWTGGNTIYF
-	TRBV19	TRBJ1-1	-	TGTGCCAGTAGGGAGGAAGGGAGCACTGAAGCTTTCTTT	CASREEGSTEAFF
-	TRBV7-2	TRBJ1-4	-	TGTGCCAGCCGCCAGGGGACAACTAATGAAAAACTGTTTTTT	CASRQGTTNEKLFF
-	TRBV13	TRBJ1-1	-	TGTGCCAGCAGCTCACAAACCCGCCTGAACACTGAAGCTTTCTTT	CASSSQTRLNTEAFF
-	TRBV11-3	TRBJ2-1	-	TGTGCCAGCAGCTTAGAGGGGGCGAATGAGCAGTTCTTC	CASSLEGANEQFF
-	TRBV2	TRBJ1-1	-	TGTGCCTTCCGAACAGGGATGAACACTGAAGCTTTCTTT	CAFRTGMNTEAFF
few	TRBV10-1	TRBJ2-5	-	TGCGCCAGCAGTGAGTCGAAAGGGGTTGCAAAGACCCAGTACTTC	CASSESKGVAKTQYF
-	TRBV5-6	TRBJ2-3	TRBD1	TGTGCCAGCAGCACACGACAGGGGACAGATACGCAGTATTTT	CASSTRQGTDTQYF
-	TRBV4-3	TRBJ2-7	-	TGCGCCAGCAGCCAAGGGGTGGGCACGGACGAGCAGTACTTC	CASSQGVGTDEQYF
few	TRBV30	TRBJ1-4	-	TGTGCCTGGAGTCTCCCCCAGGGGAGGGGTGGAAAACTGTTTTTT	CAWSLPQGRGGKLFF
-	TRBV11-2	TRBJ2-3	TRBD1	TGTGCCAGCAGCTCCTGGACAGGGGGCACAGATACGCAGTATTTT	CASSSWTGGTDTQYF
-	TRBV30	TRBJ2-7	TRBD2	TGTGCCTGGAGTGAGGGACTAGCGGGGGGTCAATTCTTTTACGAGCAGTACTTC	CAWSEGLAGGQFFYEQYF
-	TRBV7-2	TRBJ2-7	TRBD2	TGTGCCAGCAGCTTAGCACCGGGACTAGCCTACGAGCAGTACTTC	CASSLAPGLAYEQYF
-	TRBV11-3	TRBJ2-3	TRBD2	TGTGCCAGCAGCCTAGTAGCGGGGTCAGATACGCAGTATTTT	CASSLVAGSDTQYF
many	TRBV12-3/TRBV12-4	TRBJ1-2	TRBD1	TGTGCCGGACAGGGTGGCAACTATGGCTACACCTTC	CAGQGGNYGYTF
-	TRBV6-5	TRBJ1-1	TRBD1	TGTGCCAGCAGGTGGAGGGGGCACACTGAAGCTTTCTTT	CASRWRGHTEAFF
-	TRBV28	TRBJ1-1	-	TGTGCCAGCAGTCCCGACAGTCTCGGCACTGAAGCTTTCTTT	CASSPDSLGTEAFF
once	TRBV13	TRBJ2-1	-	TGTGCCAGCAGCTCGGCGGGTGATGAGCAGTTCTTC	CASSSAGDEQFF
once	TRBV27	TRBJ2-5	TRBD1	TGTGCCAGCAGTCATGGGTGGGACAGGGGGCGAGAGACCCAGTACTTC	CASSHGWDRGRETQYF
-	TRBV11-2	TRBJ2-3	TRBD2	TGTGCCAGCAGCTTGCTAGCGGGGAGGGATACGCAGTATTTT	CASSLLAGRDTQYF
-	TRBV6-5	TRBJ1-1	-	TGTGCCTCTTCACCGGGGTTGGTCGCTGAAGCTTTCTTT	CASSPGLVAEAFF
few	TRBV27	TRBJ1-5	TRBD1	TGTGCCAGCAGTTTGACAGGGTGGAACAATCAGCCCCAGCATTTT	CASSLTGWNNQPQHF
-	TRBV4-1	TRBJ2-7	-	TGCGCCAGCAGTCATACGAGTACCTACGAGCAGTACTTC	CASSHTSTYEQYF
-	TRBV4-1	TRBJ1-2	TRBD1	TGCGCCAGCAGCCTCCAGCCCCAGGACAGGAACTATGGCTACACCTTC	CASSLQPQDRNYGYTF
few	TRBV5-6	TRBJ1-1	TRBD1	TGTGCCAGCAGCCGACAGGGAAAGGACACTGAAGCTTTCTTT	CASSRQGKDTEAFF
few	TRBV5-4	TRBJ1-1	-	TGTGCCAGCAGCTTGCCTCGGGGGAACATGAACACTGAAGCTTTCTTT	CASSLPRGNMNTEAFF
-	TRBV10-3	TRBJ2-5	-	TGTGCCATCAGTGTTCAGGTCCAAGAGACCCAGTACTTC	CAISVQVQETQYF
few	TRBV19	TRBJ1-5	TRBD1	TGTGCCGCCTCCGGGACAGGGGGCGCGGGTATTCAGCCCCAGCATTTT	CAASGTGGAGIQPQHF
-	TRBV11-3	TRBJ2-1	-	TGTGCCAGCAGCTCCCTAGATGAGCAGTTCTTC	CASSSLDEQFF
-	TRBV7-3	TRBJ1-1	-	TGTGCCAGCAGCTTATCGTGGACAGAAGGTGAAGCTTTCTTT	CASSLSWTEGEAFF